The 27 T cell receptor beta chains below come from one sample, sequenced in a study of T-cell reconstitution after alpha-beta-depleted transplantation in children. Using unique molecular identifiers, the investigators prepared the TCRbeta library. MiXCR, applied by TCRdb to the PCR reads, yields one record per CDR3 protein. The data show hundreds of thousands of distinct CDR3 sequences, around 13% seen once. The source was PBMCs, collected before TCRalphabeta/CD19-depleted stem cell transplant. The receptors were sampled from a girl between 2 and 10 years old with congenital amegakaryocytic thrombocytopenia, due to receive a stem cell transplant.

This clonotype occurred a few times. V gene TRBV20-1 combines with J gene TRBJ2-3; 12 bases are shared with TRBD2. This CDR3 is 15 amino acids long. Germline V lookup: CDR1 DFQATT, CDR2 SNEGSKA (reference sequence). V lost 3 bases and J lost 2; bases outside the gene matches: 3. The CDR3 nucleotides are TGCAGTGCTAGGGGACTAGCGGGCCTCACAGATACGCAGTATTTT. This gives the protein CSARGLAGLTDTQYF.

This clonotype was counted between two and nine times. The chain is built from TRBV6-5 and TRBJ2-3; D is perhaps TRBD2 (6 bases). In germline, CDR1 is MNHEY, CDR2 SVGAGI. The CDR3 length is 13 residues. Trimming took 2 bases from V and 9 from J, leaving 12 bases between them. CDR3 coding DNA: TGTGCCAGCAGTTACGGCTTCGCGGGAACGCAGTATTTT. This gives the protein CASSYGFAGTQYF.

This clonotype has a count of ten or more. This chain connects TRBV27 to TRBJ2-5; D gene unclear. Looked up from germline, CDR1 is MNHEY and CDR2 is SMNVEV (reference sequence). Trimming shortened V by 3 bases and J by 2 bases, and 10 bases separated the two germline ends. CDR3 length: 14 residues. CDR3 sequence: CASSFSVNQETQYF. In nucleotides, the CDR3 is TGTGCCAGCAGTTTTTCCGTGAATCAAGAGACCCAGTACTTC.

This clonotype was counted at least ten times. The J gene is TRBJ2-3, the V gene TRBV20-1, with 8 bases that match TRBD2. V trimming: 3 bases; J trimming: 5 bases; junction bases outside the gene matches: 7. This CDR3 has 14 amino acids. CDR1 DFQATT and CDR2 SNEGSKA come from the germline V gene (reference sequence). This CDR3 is CSASLSGSGDTQYF. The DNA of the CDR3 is TGCAGTGCTAGTCTCAGCGGGAGTGGAGATACGCAGTATTTT.

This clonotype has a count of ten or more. In DNA, the CDR3 is TGTGCCAGCAGCCAAAGGGGCGTTAGCACTGAAGCTTTCTTT. It codes for CASSQRGVSTEAFF. The rearrangement uses TRBV4-2 and TRBJ1-1; weak D call: TRBD1 (5 bases). CDR3 size: 14 residues. Germline values: CDR1 LGHNA, CDR2 YNFKEQ. V lost 2 bases and J lost 4, with 11 bases in between.

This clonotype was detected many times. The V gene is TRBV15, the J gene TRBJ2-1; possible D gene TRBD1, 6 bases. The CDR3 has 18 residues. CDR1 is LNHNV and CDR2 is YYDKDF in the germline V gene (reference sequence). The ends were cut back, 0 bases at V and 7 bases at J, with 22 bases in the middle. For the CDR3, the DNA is TGTGCCACCAGCAGAGATCTTGAGGGGGTGCTAGGTTGGAATGAGCAGTTCTTC. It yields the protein CATSRDLEGVLGWNEQFF.

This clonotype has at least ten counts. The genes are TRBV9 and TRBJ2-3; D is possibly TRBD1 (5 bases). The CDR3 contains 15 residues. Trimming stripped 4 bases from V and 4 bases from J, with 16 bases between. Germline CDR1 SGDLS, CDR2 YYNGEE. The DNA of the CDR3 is TGTGCCAGCAGCCCCCCAGGTCAAGGGGCAGATACGCAGTATTTT. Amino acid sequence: CASSPPGQGADTQYF.

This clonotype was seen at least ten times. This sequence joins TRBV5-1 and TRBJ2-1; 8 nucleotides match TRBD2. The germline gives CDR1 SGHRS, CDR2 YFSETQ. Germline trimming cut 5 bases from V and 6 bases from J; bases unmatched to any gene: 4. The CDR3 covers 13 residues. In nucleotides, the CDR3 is TGCGCCAGCAGTCGGGGACTAGTCAATGAGCAGTTCTTC. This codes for CASSRGLVNEQFF.

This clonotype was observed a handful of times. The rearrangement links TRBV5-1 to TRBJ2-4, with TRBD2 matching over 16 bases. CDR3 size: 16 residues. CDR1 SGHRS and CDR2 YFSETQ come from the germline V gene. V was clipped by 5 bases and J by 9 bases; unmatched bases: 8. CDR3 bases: TGCGCCAGCAGTTCCGGGACTAGCGGGAGGGGGGCCATTCAGTACTTC. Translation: CASSSGTSGRGAIQYF.

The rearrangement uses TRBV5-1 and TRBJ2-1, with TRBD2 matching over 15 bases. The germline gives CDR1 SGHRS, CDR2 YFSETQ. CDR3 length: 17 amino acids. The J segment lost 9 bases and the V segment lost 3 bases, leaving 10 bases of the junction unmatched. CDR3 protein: CASSSTGTSGRRGEQFF. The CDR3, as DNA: TGCGCCAGCAGCTCCACCGGGACTAGCGGGAGGAGGGGTGAGCAGTTCTTC. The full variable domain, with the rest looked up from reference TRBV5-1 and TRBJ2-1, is KAGVTQTPRYLIKTRGQQVTLSCSPISGHRSVSWYQQTPGQGLQFLFEYFSETQRNKGNFPGRFSGRQFSNSRSEMNVSTLELGDSALYLCASSSTGTSGRRGEQFFGPGTRLTVL.

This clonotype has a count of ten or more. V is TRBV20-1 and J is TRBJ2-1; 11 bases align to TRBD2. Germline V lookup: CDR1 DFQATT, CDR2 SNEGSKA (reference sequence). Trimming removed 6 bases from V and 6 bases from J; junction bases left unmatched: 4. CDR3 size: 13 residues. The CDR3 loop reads CSAPGLAGNEQFF. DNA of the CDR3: TGCAGTGCCCCCGGACTAGCGGGCAATGAGCAGTTCTTC.

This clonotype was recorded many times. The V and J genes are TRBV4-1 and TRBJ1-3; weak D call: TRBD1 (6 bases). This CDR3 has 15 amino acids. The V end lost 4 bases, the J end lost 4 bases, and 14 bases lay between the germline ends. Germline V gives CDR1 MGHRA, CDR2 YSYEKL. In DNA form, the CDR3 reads TGCGCCAGCAGCCTAATCAGGGGCTCGGGAAACACCATATATTTT. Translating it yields CASSLIRGSGNTIYF.

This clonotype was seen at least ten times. In DNA form, the CDR3 reads TGCAGCGTTCCCGACTTTGAGGGGTCGCCAGATACGCAGTATTTT. It is translated as CSVPDFEGSPDTQYF. The V gene is TRBV29-1, the J gene TRBJ2-3; TRBD1 or TRBD2 may be the D gene (5 bases each). The CDR3 spans 15 residues. The V end was cut by 5 bases, the J end by 4 bases, with 19 bases between. The germline gives CDR1 SQVTM, CDR2 ANQGSEA.

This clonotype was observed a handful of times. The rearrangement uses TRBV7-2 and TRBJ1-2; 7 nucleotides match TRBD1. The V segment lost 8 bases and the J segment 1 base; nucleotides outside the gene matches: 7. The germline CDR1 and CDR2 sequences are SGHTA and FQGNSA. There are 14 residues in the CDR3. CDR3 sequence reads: CASLDRNLNYGYTF. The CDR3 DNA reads TGTGCCAGCTTGGACAGGAACCTTAACTATGGCTACACCTTC.

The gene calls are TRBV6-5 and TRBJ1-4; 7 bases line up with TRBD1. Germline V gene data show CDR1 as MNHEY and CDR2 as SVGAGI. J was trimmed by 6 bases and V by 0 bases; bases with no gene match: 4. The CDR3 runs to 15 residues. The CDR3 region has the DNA TGTGCCAGCAGTTACTCGACAGGGCTGGATGAAAAACTGTTTTTT. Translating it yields CASSYSTGLDEKLFF.

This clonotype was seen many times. The CDR3 sequence is CASGGTSGLTDTQYF. As DNA, the CDR3 is TGTGCCAGCGGAGGGACTAGCGGCCTCACAGATACGCAGTATTTT. The chain recombines TRBV2 with TRBJ2-3; 11 bases match TRBD2. V lost 8 bases and J lost 2; bases outside the gene matches: 6. This CDR3 contains 15 residues. Per the germline V gene, CDR1 is SNHLY and CDR2 is FYNNEI.

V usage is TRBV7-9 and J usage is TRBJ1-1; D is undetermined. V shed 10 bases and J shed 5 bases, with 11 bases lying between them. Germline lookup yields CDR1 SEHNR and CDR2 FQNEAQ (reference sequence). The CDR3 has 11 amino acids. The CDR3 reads CATLVGTEAFF. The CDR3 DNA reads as TGTGCCACCCTGGTTGGGACTGAAGCTTTCTTT.

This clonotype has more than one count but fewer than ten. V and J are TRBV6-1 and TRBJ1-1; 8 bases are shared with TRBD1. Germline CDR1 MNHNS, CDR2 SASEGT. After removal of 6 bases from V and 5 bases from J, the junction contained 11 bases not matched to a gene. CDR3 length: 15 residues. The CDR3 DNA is TGTGCCAGCAGCGAGACAGGGGCCTCGGGTACTGAAGCTTTCTTT. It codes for CASSETGASGTEAFF.

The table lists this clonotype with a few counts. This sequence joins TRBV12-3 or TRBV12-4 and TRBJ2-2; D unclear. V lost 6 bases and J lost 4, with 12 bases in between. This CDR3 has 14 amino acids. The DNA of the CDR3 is TGTGCCAGCAGACCCGGGCATGCCACCGGGGAGCTGTTTTTT. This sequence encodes CASRPGHATGELFF.

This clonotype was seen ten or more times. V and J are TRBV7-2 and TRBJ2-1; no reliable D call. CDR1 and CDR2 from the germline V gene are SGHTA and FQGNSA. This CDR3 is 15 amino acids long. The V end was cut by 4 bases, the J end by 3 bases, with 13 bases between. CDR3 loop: CASSSTTSLYNEQFF. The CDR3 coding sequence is TGTGCCAGCAGCTCAACCACCAGTCTCTACAATGAGCAGTTCTTC.

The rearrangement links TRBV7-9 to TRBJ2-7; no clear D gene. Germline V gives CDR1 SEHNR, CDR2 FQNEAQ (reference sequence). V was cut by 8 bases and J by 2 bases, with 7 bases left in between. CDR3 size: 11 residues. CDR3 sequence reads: CASATAYEQYF. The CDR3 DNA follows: TGTGCCAGCGCAACAGCCTACGAGCAGTACTTC.

CDR3 sequence: CSVGLAGVQFF. The DNA of the CDR3 is TGCAGCGTTGGACTAGCGGGAGTTCAGTTCTTC. The chain has TRBV29-1 and TRBJ2-1; TRBD2 agrees at 12 bases. Germline CDR1 and CDR2: SQVTM and ANQGSEA. With 4 bases clipped from V and 13 bases from J, the junction kept 2 bases outside the gene matches. The CDR3 is 11 residues long.

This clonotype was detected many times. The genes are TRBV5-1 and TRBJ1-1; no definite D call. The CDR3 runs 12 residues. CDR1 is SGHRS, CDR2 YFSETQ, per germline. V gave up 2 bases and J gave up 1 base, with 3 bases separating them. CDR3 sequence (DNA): TGCGCCAGCAGCTTCGAGAACACTGAAGCTTTCTTT. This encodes CASSFENTEAFF.

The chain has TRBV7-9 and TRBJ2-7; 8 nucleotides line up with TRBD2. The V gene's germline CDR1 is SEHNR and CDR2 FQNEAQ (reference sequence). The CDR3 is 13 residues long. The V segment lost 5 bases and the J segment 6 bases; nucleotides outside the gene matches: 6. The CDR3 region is CASSSSGSPEQYF. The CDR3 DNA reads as TGTGCCAGCAGCAGCAGCGGGAGTCCCGAGCAGTACTTC.

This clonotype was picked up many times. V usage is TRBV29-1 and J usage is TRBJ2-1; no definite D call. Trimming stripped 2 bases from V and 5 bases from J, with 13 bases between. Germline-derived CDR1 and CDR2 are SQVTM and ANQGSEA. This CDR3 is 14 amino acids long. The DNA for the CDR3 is TGCAGCGTTGAAAGCTTACCTATTGACAATGAGCAGTTCTTC. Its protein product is CSVESLPIDNEQFF.

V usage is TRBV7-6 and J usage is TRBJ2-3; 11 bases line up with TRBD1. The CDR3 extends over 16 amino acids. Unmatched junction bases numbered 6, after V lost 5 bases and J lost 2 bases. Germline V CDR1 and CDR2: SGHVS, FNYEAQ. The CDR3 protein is CASSAGQGVLTDTQYF. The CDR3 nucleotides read TGTGCCAGCAGCGCGGGACAGGGGGTTCTCACAGATACGCAGTATTTT.

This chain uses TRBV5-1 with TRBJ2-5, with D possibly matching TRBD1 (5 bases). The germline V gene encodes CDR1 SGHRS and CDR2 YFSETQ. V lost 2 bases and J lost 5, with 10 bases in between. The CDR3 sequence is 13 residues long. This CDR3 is CASSLSQGETQYF. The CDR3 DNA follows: TGCGCCAGCAGCTTATCCCAGGGCGAGACCCAGTACTTC. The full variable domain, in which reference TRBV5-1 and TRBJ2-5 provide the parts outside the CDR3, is KAGVTQTPRYLIKTRGQQVTLSCSPISGHRSVSWYQQTPGQGLQFLFEYFSETQRNKGNFPGRFSGRQFSNSRSEMNVSTLELGDSALYLCASSLSQGETQYFGPGTRLLVL.